Listed below are T cell receptor beta chains from one sample, sequenced in a study of CD8 T cells in Susac syndrome. TCRdb reprocessed the immunoSEQ multiplex PCR reads via MiXCR and lists one record per CDR3 protein. In the table there are 170,000 or so distinct CDR3 sequences, 85% to 95% of which are singletons. Sequencing was done on a sample of CD8+ T cells from PBMCs. The receptors shown here come from a human donor with multiple sclerosis. The CDR3 runs from the conserved cysteine through the conserved F or W. A D gene is named only where the DNA matches it firmly. The listing skips clone size in some rows; elsewhere it reads once, few, many or a size class.

abundance | j_gene | v_gene | d_gene | CDR3nt | CDR3aa
. | TRBJ2-3 | TRBV2 | . | TGTGCCAGCAGTGAAGCAGGGGCGTACACAGATACGCAGTATTTT | CASSEAGAYTDTQYF
. | TRBJ2-6 | TRBV13 | TRBD2 | TGTGCCAGCAGCACCGGGACTAGCGGCTTCTCTGGGGCCAACGTCCTGACTTTC | CASSTGTSGFSGANVLTF
. | TRBJ1-2 | TRBV29-1 | TRBD1 | TGCAGCGTGGGACAGGGTGATGTGGACTATGGCTACACCTTC | CSVGQGDVDYGYTF
. | TRBJ1-1 | TRBV7-9 | . | TGTGCCAGCAGCTCACAAAATGGCCAGAACACTGAAGCTTTCTTT | CASSSQNGQNTEAFF
. | TRBJ2-3 | TRBV9 | TRBD2 | TGTGCCAGCAGCGTAGAAGGACTAGCGGACACAGATACGCAGTATTTT | CASSVEGLADTDTQYF
. | TRBJ2-3 | TRBV24-1 | . | TGTGCCACCAGTGATTCAGGGGAACCAGATACGCAGTATTTT | CATSDSGEPDTQYF
. | TRBJ2-7 | TRBV7-9 | TRBD2 | TGTGCCAGCACCCGGTTCGGGAGGGAAGGTTACGAGCAGTACTTC | CASTRFGREGYEQYF
. | TRBJ1-1 | TRBV5-6 | . | TGTGCCAGCAGCTTCGGATCAGAATACACTGAAGCTTTCTTT | CASSFGSEYTEAFF
few | TRBJ2-1 | TRBV28 | . | TGTGCCAGCTCACCTGACAGTTACAATGAGCAGTTCTTC | CASSPDSYNEQFF
. | TRBJ1-1 | TRBV30 | . | TGTGCCTGGGGAAGGGCCACGGGGACTGAAGCTTTCTTT | CAWGRATGTEAFF
. | TRBJ2-3 | TRBV7-8 | . | TGTGCCAGCAGCTTAGGTGCAGGCCCCACAGATACGCAGTATTTT | CASSLGAGPTDTQYF
. | TRBJ2-1 | TRBV27 | . | TGTGCCAGCAGTTTCCAGTCGAAGGGGAACGAGCAGTTCTTC | CASSFQSKGNEQFF
. | TRBJ2-1 | TRBV12-3/TRBV12-4 | TRBD2 | TGTGCCAGCAGTGGGTCCCACGGGGGACTAGCGGTCAATGAGCAGTTCTTC | CASSGSHGGLAVNEQFF
. | TRBJ2-3 | TRBV15 | TRBD2 | TGTGCCACCAGCAAAGCGGGAGGCACAGATACGCAGTATTTT | CATSKAGGTDTQYF
. | TRBJ2-7 | TRBV9 | TRBD2 | TGTGCCAGCAGCAACGGACTAGCGGGCTACGAGCAGTACTTC | CASSNGLAGYEQYF
. | TRBJ1-2 | TRBV4-1 | . | TGCGCCAGCAGCCAAGAAATAGATGCCCAGCCCTATGGCTACACCTTC | CASSQEIDAQPYGYTF
once | TRBJ2-3 | TRBV28 | TRBD2 | TGTGCCAGCAGTCCATTAGCGGGAGCAGATACGCAGTATTTT | CASSPLAGADTQYF
. | TRBJ2-1 | TRBV12-3/TRBV12-4 | . | TGTGCCAGCAGTTTTACTGAGAAGCAGTTCTTC | CASSFTEKQFF
. | TRBJ2-7 | TRBV28 | . | TGTGCCAGCAGTTTTTACGTGGATAGCTCCTACGAGCAGTACTTC | CASSFYVDSSYEQYF
. | TRBJ2-1 | TRBV9 | TRBD2 | TGTGCCAGTAGCGGGGGGGCCTTTGAGCAGTTCTTC | CASSGGAFEQFF
. | TRBJ2-1 | TRBV7-9 | . | TGTGCCAGCAGCTTAGTTCGGCCCCCCAAGCAGTTCTTC | CASSLVRPPKQFF
. | TRBJ2-5 | TRBV6-5 | . | TGTGCCAGCAGTTACTCCTCCCGGCAAGAGACCCAGTACTTC | CASSYSSRQETQYF
. | TRBJ1-5 | TRBV6-2/TRBV6-3 | . | TGTGCCAGCAGTTACAAAGGGGTCGGGACGACTTTT | CASSYKGVGTTF
. | TRBJ1-2 | TRBV3-1 | . | TGTGCCAGCAGTCCCGGACAGAGAGCTAACTATGGCTACACCTTC | CASSPGQRANYGYTF
once | TRBJ2-7 | TRBV7-9 | . | TGTGCCAGCAGCTTATTCATCTACGAGCAGTACTTC | CASSLFIYEQYF
. | TRBJ2-7 | TRBV6-5 | . | TGTGCCAGCAGTCGCTTGATCACCCCTCCCCACGAGCAGTACTTC | CASSRLITPPHEQYF
. | TRBJ2-3 | TRBV2 | . | TGTGCCAGCAGTGAATTGGAGGCTAGCACGACAGATACGCAGTATTTT | CASSELEASTTDTQYF
once | TRBJ2-1 | TRBV20-1 | . | TGCAGTGCTGAGGCCGTATTCGGGATCTGGAATGAGCAGTTCTTC | CSAEAVFGIWNEQFF
. | TRBJ1-5 | TRBV24-1 | . | TGTGCCACCAGTGATTTGGCCGTAAGGGCAGGGAACAATCAGCCCCAGCATTTT | CATSDLAVRAGNNQPQHF